These 4 T cell receptor beta chains originate from one sample sequenced in a study of STAT3 mutations in large granular lymphocyte leukemia. Findings and caveats of the study: Every T-cell large granular lymphocyte leukemia patient had at least one immunodominant TCR beta clonotype.

Sequencing was performed with immunoSEQ multiplex PCR; in TCRdb, only in-frame clones are kept and a portion is missing. The table has approximately 6,600 clones, around 60% seen once; the top ten hold 76%. These receptors lack a known antigen. The sequenced material came from peripheral blood mononuclear cells. Source of these receptors: a boy aged 10-17 years with T-cell large granular lymphocyte leukemia. Some clones in this sample may be carry-over from other donors' samples.

The chain has TRBV14 and TRBJ2-7; 7 nucleotides match TRBD2. V dropped 5 bases and J dropped 2; count of bases not matched to a gene: 9. Germline-derived CDR1 and CDR2 are SGHDN and FVKESK. The CDR3 contains 15 residues. CDR3 nucleotide sequence: TGTGCCAGCAGCTGGAGCGGGGACCTGCCCTACGAGCAGTACTTC. Translated, it gives CASSWSGDLPYEQYF.

This chain connects TRBV10-3 to TRBJ1-5, with TRBD1 identical over 9 bases. After removal of 8 bases from V and 0 bases from J, the junction contained 5 bases not matched to a gene. Germline CDR1 reads ENHRY; CDR2 reads SYGVKD. The CDR3 is made up of 15 amino acids. CDR3 in DNA: TGTGCCATCGGACAGGGGCTCAATAGCAATCAGCCCCAGCATTTT. Amino acids: CAIGQGLNSNQPQHF.

This chain uses TRBV7-9 with TRBJ2-7, with 7 positions matching TRBD2. Germline assignment: CDR1 SEHNR and CDR2 FQNEAQ (reference sequence). V was pared by 0 bases and J by 4 bases, with 0 bases of the junction left unmatched. This CDR3 contains 13 residues. The CDR3 sequence is CASSLAGGYEQYF. The CDR3 DNA follows: TGTGCCAGCAGCTTAGCGGGAGGGTACGAGCAGTACTTC.

This sequence joins TRBV9 and TRBJ2-7; 7 bases are a match to TRBD2. The CDR3 consists of 15 residues. Germline loops: CDR1 SGDLS, CDR2 YYNGEE. The ends lost 4 bases at V and 5 bases at J; junction bases unmatched: 12. The CDR3 DNA reads as TGTGCCAGCAGCTCCTCTGGGGCGGGAGCTGACGAGCAGTACTTC. It yields the protein CASSSSGAGADEQYF.